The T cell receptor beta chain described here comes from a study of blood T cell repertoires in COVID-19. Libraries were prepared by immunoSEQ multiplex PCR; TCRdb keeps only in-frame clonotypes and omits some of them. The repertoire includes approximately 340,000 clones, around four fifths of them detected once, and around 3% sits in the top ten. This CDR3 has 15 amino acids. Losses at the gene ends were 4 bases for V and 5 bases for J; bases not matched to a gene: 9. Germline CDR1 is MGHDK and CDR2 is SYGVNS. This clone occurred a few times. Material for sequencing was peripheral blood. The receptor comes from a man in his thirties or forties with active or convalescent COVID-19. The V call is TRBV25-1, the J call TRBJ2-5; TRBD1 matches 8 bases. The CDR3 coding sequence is TGTGCCAGCAGTGGGGACAGGCCGACGGTGGAGACCCAGTACTTC. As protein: CASSGDRPTVETQYF.